This T cell receptor beta chain was sequenced for a study of cytomegalovirus exposure and HLA in healthy donors listed by TCRdb under 2017. Regarding the study in general: An earlier analysis of 587 of the donors reported 250 to 300 Gb of sequence data and 95 million to 140 million unique TCR beta sequences obtained from some 200 million T cells. About 300 gigabases of sequencing data and tens of millions of unique TCR sequences were included in an early release covering over 600 HLA-typed donors. Of the roughly 410 genotyped donors, 81% were placed in the genetic ancestry cluster associated with self-reported Caucasian donors. The aim of the study was to test whether cataloging public T cell receptors could identify signatures of past pathogen exposure. The T cell repertoires of 670 or so subjects were profiled by immunosequencing and related to cytomegalovirus serostatus. A separate validation cohort of 90 to 150 different subjects was used in addition to the approximately 640-subject first cohort. To predict cytomegalovirus infection status, the study combined high-throughput TCR immunosequencing, statistical association of individual TCRs with disease status, and machine learning. A later analysis re-analyzed previously published TCR beta repertoires from 666 donors and added high-resolution HLA genotyping to study TCR occurrence patterns. In the later analysis, no new phenotypic data were used to find candidate immune exposures; instead, reliance was placed on TCR beta sequences and their occurrence across donors. An earlier analysis of roughly 580 of the donors used high-throughput TCR beta sequencing to judge whether each TCR beta V gene segment behaved as functional or pseudogenic. Donor age, sex, ethnicity and CMV serostatus were collected together with the repertoire data. A later genetic analysis took genome-wide SNP genotypes for about 55% of the 666 donors and used that subset as a discovery cohort. Every discovery cohort repertoire had been produced on one sequencing platform. HLA typing included class I and class II loci at four-digit resolution. Typing coverage varied by locus: about 629-640 donors for A, B, C, DRB1 and DQB1; approximately 500 for DQA1; 600 to 610 for DPA1; some 470 for DPB1. Because of strong linkage in the cohort, roughly five DR-DQ haplotypes were treated as single units for association and clustering. Among roughly 400 genotyped donors of the cohort, an average of roughly 240,000 unique TCR beta nucleotide sequences were sequenced per donor, around 20% of them non-productive.

The library came from the immunoSEQ multiplex PCR assay. For the multiplex PCR, a mixture combining 60 forward primers for TCR Vbeta segments and 13 reverse primers for TCR Jbeta segments was used. A multiplex PCR assay on genomic DNA amplified the CDR3 region of rearranged TCR beta genes. The amplified TCR beta libraries were sequenced on the Illumina HiSeq System as 87-base-pair reads. Under the source paper's analysis protocol: A later analysis tallied tens of millions of unique TCR beta chains across the 700 or so repertoires, and approximately 9.9 million of those chains were shared by two or more donors. To remove PCR and sequencing errors, raw reads were error-corrected and collapsed into unique sequences using a nearest-neighbor algorithm that merged closely related sequences. Alignment of CDR3 sequences to IMGT reference sequences was used to assign V, D and J gene segments. For a sequence to be retained, a match of at least six nucleotides was required to both a V gene segment and a J gene segment. Rearrangements were called productive when the CDR3 lacked stop codons and stayed in frame with V and J; all others were non-productive. CDR3 was defined according to IMGT convention as the region running from the second conserved V-encoded cysteine to the conserved J-encoded phenylalanine. The earlier analysis of some 550 of the donors excluded any sequence lacking an unambiguous match to a single V gene segment. In an earlier analysis of approximately 610 of the donors, V segments were called functional above 56.7% productive rearrangements and were called segregating when the between-donor standard deviation exceeded 5%. A statistical classification framework was built to diagnose cytomegalovirus status from the catalog of TCR beta chain sequences. A later analysis assigned V and J genes by comparing TCR nucleotide sequences with IMGT/GENE-DB human TR gene sequences. In a later analysis, CDR3 sequences and most-parsimonious VDJ recombination scenarios were assigned using the TCRdist pipeline. In a later analysis, each TCR beta chain was defined by its CDR3 amino acid sequence together with its V-gene family, and reads without a unique V-gene family were excluded. To address suspected cross-contamination and a sequencing artifact, a later analysis removed 450 to 700 highly shared, low-generation-probability nucleotide sequences. In a later analysis, a clonal expansion index was calculated for each public chain from normalized within-repertoire ranks of inferred template counts. In a later analysis, generation probabilities were computed using a VDJ recombination model fitted to out-of-frame rearrangements, and the results were checked against IGoR. A later analysis scored TCR-TCR, TCR-HLA and TCR-CMV co-occurrence with hypergeometric tests, applying a repertoire-size bias correction to TCR pairs. In a later analysis, false discovery rates were estimated by permuting HLA or CMV assignments 20 times. In a later analysis, co-occurring TCRs were grouped using DBSCAN, with TCRdist sequence similarity added in when clustering inside HLA-allele-positive subsets. Co-occurrence clustering excluded repertoires with fewer than 30,000 or more than 120,000 public chains, plus five with anomalous nucleotide sharing. Imported from immuneACCESS, the table was reduced by TCRdb to in-frame sequences with V and J called. These copies leave out some clones; in studies compared against another copy, an unresolved V gene accounts for under half, and the cause of the remainder is not known. V, J and clone size are taken as reported in that table, and D and trimming were inferred from the DNA itself. For this sample there are 95,000 to 150,000 clones; 76% appear just once. Jointly, the top ten make up just under 2% of the sample.

A note on this clone: This receptor's antigen is unknown. Nothing much larger sits one base from this clone, and base qualities are not available.

Paper-wide results and their limitations: The authors suggested that the approach could potentially be extended to other disease states and immunological phenotypes. While some public TCRs were present in many individuals, most TCR sequences turned up only very rarely across donors. This cohort had only TCR beta chains sequenced, and the lack of alpha or paired-chain data limited which features could be detected. Presence/absence analyses assumed roughly uniform sequencing depth across donors, an assumption that may not hold. An earlier analysis of around 500 of the donors showed that most TCR beta V segments appeared in productive rearrangements either about 87% or about 30% of the time, which broadly matched IMGT annotations. CMV serostatus was the only immune exposure information available for the cohort. Correlated functional status among segregating V segments might be attributable to linkage disequilibrium, but an unknown experimental factor could not be ruled out. In vitro tests confirmed that a few of the cytomegalovirus-associated TCR beta chains recognize cytomegalovirus antigens. Some IMGT-functional V segments, including TRBV6-2 and TRBV6-3, could not be distinguished by the 87-base-pair reads and were therefore excluded. In a later genetic analysis, a missense DCLRE1C variant was associated with V-gene and J-gene trimming of TCR beta chains, and the association was replicated in an independent cohort. Most CMV-associated TCR beta chains appeared to be HLA-restricted in a later analysis, and the HLA associations seemed to be driven largely by CMV exposure. When HLA alleles, especially DR and DQ, strongly co-occurred, attributing TCR associations to individual alleles was difficult. A further reported finding was that TCR beta sequences accurately predicted the HLA-A and HLA-B alleles for most subjects in the first cohort. A later analysis found that TCR association rates varied across HLA loci, with DRB1 alleles showing the most associated TCRs and HLA-C alleles the fewest. A later analysis found that HLA-associated TCR beta chains were more clonally expanded and had lower generation probabilities than equally common non-associated chains. The classifier was reported to diagnose cytomegalovirus status with high specificity and sensitivity in both the original and validation cohorts. A cluster of highly shared sequence variants was judged likely to be a technical artifact of the sequencing pipeline. Several of the top co-occurrence clusters appeared to be linked to parvovirus B19, influenza, CMV and Epstein-Barr virus, according to a later analysis. According to a later genetic analysis, donors in an Asian-associated ancestry cluster had fewer N-insertions in productive TCRs than the approximately 700-donor mean. In the study, 150 to 200 TCR beta chains were listed as associated with cytomegalovirus. HLA typing was unavailable for some donors at each locus, so association tests used only the typed subset. Because counts were too low, seventeen rarely observed V segments, including chromosome 9 orphons, were excluded from the earlier analysis of 587 of the donors. A later analysis associated around 16,000 TCR beta sequences with specific HLA alleles at a false discovery rate of 0.05.

The CDR3 covers 13 residues, taking in both the cysteine and the phenylalanine. The only DNA kept is the CDR3, 39 bases in frame from the first base. Reading the germline V gene gives CDR1 SGHAT and CDR2 FQNNGV. V is clipped by 1 base and J by 1 base, and the sequence between their germline boundaries is 3 bases long. The cohort was made up of several hundred healthy bone marrow donors. All cohort members were sampled while nominally healthy, although unrecorded immune exposures were likely present. The donor was CMV seronegative and was included in the group of about 400 seronegative cohort members. Each donor provided a peripheral blood sample, and peripheral blood mononuclear cells were used for TCR beta sequencing. The Qiagen DNeasy Blood Extraction Kit was used to extract genomic DNA from the blood cell samples.

This clonotype was obtained from a man in his forties or fifties in good health and CMV-seronegative. This sequence uses TRBV11-2 and TRBJ2-3; the D gene remains uncertain. The source material was PBMCs. At the DNA level, the sequence is TGTGCCAGCAGCTTAGCCGGCACAGATACGCAGTATTTT. Its protein is CASSLAGTDTQYF. The variable domain in full, with residues beyond the CDR3 obtained from the reference TRBV11-2 and TRBJ2-3 genes, is EAGVAQSPRYKIIEKRQSVAFWCNPISGHATLYWYQQILGQGPKLLIQFQNNGVVDDSQLPKDRFSAERLKGVDSTLKIQPAKLEDSAVYLCASSLAGTDTQYFGPGTRLTVL.